This T cell receptor beta chain comes out of a study of breast tumors, draining lymph nodes, adjacent tissues. Broader study findings: Tumor repertoires ranked between lymph nodes and nontumor tissue in diversity, with V and J gene preferences. Data fit most tumor T cells coming from lymph node, expanding in tumor. Tumor T cell lymph node origin was a supported hypothesis, not proven. Luminal-like breast cancer showed significantly greater tumor-nontumor repertoire similarity than basal-like breast cancer did.

Each CDR3 protein is one row after TCRdb ran MiXCR on the multiplex PCR reads. Of just under 65,000 distinct CDR3 sequences in the sample, approximately 57% were seen once. As for this clonotype: Its target is not known.

V dropped 4 bases and J dropped 1 base, with 12 bases sitting between them. Germline loops: CDR1 SNHLY, CDR2 FYNNEI. This CDR3 has 15 residues. What was sequenced was breast tumor tissue. The TCR sequence derives from a female donor with breast cancer. Some clones in this sample may be carry-over from other donors' samples. The V gene is TRBV2, the J gene TRBJ2-3, with a possible D match to TRBD1 (6 bases). The CDR3, as DNA: TGTGCCAGCAGTGTTCCGGGACAAGGCACAGATACGCAGTATTTT. It yields the protein CASSVPGQGTDTQYF.